Listed here are 7 T cell receptor beta chains from one sample, sequenced in a study of identical twins. MiXCR, applied by TCRdb to the 5' RACE reads, yields one record per CDR3 protein. The sample carries some 570,000 distinct CDR3 sequences, approximately 20% recorded once. The sample was also linked to a second study, of yellow fever vaccine responses in identical twins.

Sequenced input: CD4+ T cells sorted from blood. The source is a young woman in good health.

This clonotype has ten or more counts. The rearrangement links TRBV20-1 to TRBJ2-7, with a tentative D call TRBD1 (6 bases). The CDR3 has 15 residues. V dropped 4 bases and J dropped 1 base, with 17 bases sitting between them. CDR1 and CDR2 (germline): DFQATT, SNEGSKA (reference sequence). This chain's CDR3 is CSAILMGAASYEQYF. As DNA, the CDR3 is TGCAGTGCTATCCTTATGGGGGCGGCATCCTACGAGCAGTACTTC.

This rearrangement joins TRBV10-3 to TRBJ2-2; TRBD2 agrees at 13 bases. This CDR3 has 16 amino acids. Trimming took 10 bases from V and 0 from J; bases not matched to a gene: 5. From germline, CDR1 is ENHRY and CDR2 SYGVKD. The CDR3 DNA sequence: TGTGCCACCAGACTAGCGGGGGGCTCGAACACCGGGGAGCTGTTTTTT. This codes for CATRLAGGSNTGELFF.

The V and J genes are TRBV5-1 and TRBJ2-3; 15 bases agree with TRBD2. The CDR3 sequence is 21 residues long. Per germline, CDR1 SGHRS and CDR2 YFSETQ. V trimming: 4 bases; J trimming: 2 bases; junction bases outside the gene matches: 17. CDR3: CASSPRFSGLAGGSFTDTQYF. The CDR3 DNA reads TGCGCCAGCAGCCCACGCTTTAGCGGACTAGCGGGGGGGTCTTTCACAGATACGCAGTATTTT.

This clonotype came up a few times. The chain links TRBV28 to TRBJ1-1; the match to TRBD1 covers 9 bases. J was trimmed by 5 bases and V by 5 bases; bases with no gene match: 6. The CDR3 is 14 amino acids. Per germline, CDR1 MDHEN and CDR2 SYDVKM. CDR3 DNA sequence: TGTGCCAGCAGTCCCCCGGACAGGGGTACTGAAGCTTTCTTT. Its protein product is CASSPPDRGTEAFF.

This clonotype was counted between two and nine times. The rearrangement links TRBV6-5 to TRBJ2-2; D unresolved. The CDR3 contains 14 residues. The V end was cut by 3 bases, the J end by 1 base, with 6 bases between. From germline, CDR1 is MNHEY and CDR2 SVGAGI. This chain's CDR3 is CASSYSLNTGELFF. As DNA, the CDR3 is TGTGCCAGCAGTTATTCCCTGAACACCGGGGAGCTGTTTTTT.

This chain connects TRBV28 to TRBJ1-4; perhaps TRBD1 as D (5 bases). CDR1 and CDR2 from the germline V gene are MDHEN and SYDVKM. V lost 10 bases to trimming and J lost 8 bases, with 17 bases between them. The CDR3 totals 13 residues. The CDR3 sequence is CATNLGAREKLFF. The CDR3 bases are TGTGCCACCAACCTCGGGGCGAGGGAAAAACTGTTTTTT.

The chain couples TRBV15 to TRBJ2-7; tentative D call: TRBD2 (6 bases). This CDR3 contains 16 residues. Between the trimmed V and J ends, which lost 1 base and 2 bases, there was a span of 15 bases. Germline assignment: CDR1 LNHNV and CDR2 YYDKDF (reference sequence). The CDR3 coding sequence is TGTGCCACCAGCAGAGCGGGGACTCCTGCCACCTACGAGCAGTACTTC. It specifies CATSRAGTPATYEQYF.